The T cell receptor beta chain described here comes from a study of a mutant IDH1 vaccine in newly diagnosed glioma. Overall study: Treated patients were roughly 62% male, about 40% female, mean age roughly 39 years. Previous care, which was radiotherapy, temozolomide, or both, most often involved both.

The repertoire was sequenced with immunoSEQ multiplex PCR; TCRdb's copy has only in-frame clones and lacks some. Of just under 95,000 clones in the sample, under 90% were seen once. The CDR3 runs 15 residues. The germline CDR1 and CDR2 sequences are SGHVS and FQNEAQ. V gave up 5 bases and J gave up 8 bases; unmatched junction bases: 10. In regard to this clone: As yet, its antigen is unknown.

Study-level results: Across multiple MHC alleles, 93.3% of patients had vaccine-induced responses. Pseudoprogression appeared independent of alterations in top peripheral clonotypes.

Time point of the sample: baseline, week 1 (first vaccination visit). Regarding treatment: pre-vaccination baseline after standard-of-care therapy. The chain carries TRBV7-8 and TRBJ2-7; 12 bases map to TRBD2. This clonotype was sampled from a woman aged 50 to 60 with glioma. Source: PBMCs, taken from a glioma patient treated with radiotherapy, temozolomide or both. The CDR3 spells CASSPTSGGPLKQYF. Here the CDR3 DNA reads TGTGCCAGCAGCCCTACTAGCGGGGGGCCCCTTAAGCAGTACTTC.